This T cell receptor beta chain was documented in a study of T cells in localized non-small cell lung cancer. Study outcomes and limitations: Tumor samples were not multi-region, leaving intratumor heterogeneity unexcluded. Overall survival was longer when the density of T cells in the blood was higher. Clonality of T cells reached its maximum in uninvolved adjacent lung, surpassing tumor. Appearance in adjacent lung was seen for a median around 60 of the top 100 tumor clones.

V was cut by 5 bases and J by 3 bases, with 14 bases left in between. The CDR3 is 15 amino acids. CDR1 is SGHTA, CDR2 FQGNSA, per germline. The data were produced by immunoSEQ multiplex PCR, yet TCRdb's version contains in-frame clones alone and is incomplete. The sample has about 27,000 clones; 75% to 90% are singletons. Remarks on this clone: The antigen remains unidentified.

The receptor was isolated from a female donor of 60 years or more with stage II squamous cell lung carcinoma. This chain links TRBV7-2 with TRBJ1-5, with a weak D call TRBD1 (6 bases). The sample was peripheral blood, taken before any cancer treatment. CDR3 protein: CASSPGQLTNQPQHF. The CDR3 nucleotides are TGTGCCAGCAGCCCCGGACAGCTAACCAATCAGCCCCAGCATTTT.